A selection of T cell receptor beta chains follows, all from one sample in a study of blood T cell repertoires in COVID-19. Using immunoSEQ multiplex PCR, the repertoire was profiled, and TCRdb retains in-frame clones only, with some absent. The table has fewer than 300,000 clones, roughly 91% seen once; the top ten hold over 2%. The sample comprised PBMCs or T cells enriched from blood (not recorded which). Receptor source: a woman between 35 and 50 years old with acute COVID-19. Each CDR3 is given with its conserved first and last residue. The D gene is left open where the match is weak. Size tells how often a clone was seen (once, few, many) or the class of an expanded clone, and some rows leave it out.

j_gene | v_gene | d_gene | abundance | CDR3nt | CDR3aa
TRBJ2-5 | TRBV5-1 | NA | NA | TGCGCCAGCAGCTTGACTACGGGTAAAGAGACCCAGTACTTC | CASSLTTGKETQYF
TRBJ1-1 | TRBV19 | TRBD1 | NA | TGTGCCAGTAGGGAGGACAGGTGGAACACTGAAGCTTTCTTT | CASREDRWNTEAFF
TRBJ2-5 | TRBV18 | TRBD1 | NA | TGTGCCAGCTCACCGTCAGGGGGAGAGACCCAGTACTTC | CASSPSGGETQYF
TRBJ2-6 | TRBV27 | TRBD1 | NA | TGTGCCAGCAGACCGGGACAGGGACGCCCTGGGGCCAACGTCCTGACTTTC | CASRPGQGRPGANVLTF
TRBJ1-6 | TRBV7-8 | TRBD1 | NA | TGTGCCAGCAGCGCGGGACAGGGGAATTCACCCCTCCACTTT | CASSAGQGNSPLHF
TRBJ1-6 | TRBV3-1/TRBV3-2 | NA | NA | TGTGCCAGCAGCCAAGTCTCAGGGTCCCGAAGCTCCTATAATTCACCCCTCCACTTT | CASSQVSGSRSSYNSPLHF
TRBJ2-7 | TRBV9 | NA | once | TGTGCCAGCAGTCTGGTAGGGTCCGGAGGCGAGCAGTACTTC | CASSLVGSGGEQYF
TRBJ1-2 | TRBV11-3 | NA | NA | TGTGCCAGCAGCTTACCCCTAGGGACTCCGGATGTCTATGGCTACACCTTC | CASSLPLGTPDVYGYTF
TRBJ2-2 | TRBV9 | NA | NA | TGTGCCAGCAGCTTCCGGGACAATGAAGTACCCACCGGGGAGCTGTTTTTT | CASSFRDNEVPTGELFF
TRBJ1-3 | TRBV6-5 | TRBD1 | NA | TGTGCCAGCAGTTACGACAGGGGGAAAGACACCATATATTTT | CASSYDRGKDTIYF
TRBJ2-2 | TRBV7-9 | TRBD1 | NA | TGTGCCAGCAGCTTTGGGGACAGGGTGGCCGGGGAGCTGTTTTTT | CASSFGDRVAGELFF
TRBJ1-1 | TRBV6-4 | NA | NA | TGTGCCAGCATACGCCCCCTTCTGGTGGAGAGCACTGAAGCTTTCTTT | CASIRPLLVESTEAFF
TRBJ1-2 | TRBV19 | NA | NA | TGTGCCAGTAGTATAGGGTACAGGGACGGGTCTAACTATGGCTACACCTTC | CASSIGYRDGSNYGYTF
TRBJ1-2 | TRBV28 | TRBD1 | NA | TGTGCCAGCAGTTTCAAGGACAGGGGTAACTATGGCTACACCTTC | CASSFKDRGNYGYTF
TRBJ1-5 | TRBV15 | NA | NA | TGTGCCACCAGCAGTCCCGGGGGGTATCAGCCCCAGCATTTT | CATSSPGGYQPQHF
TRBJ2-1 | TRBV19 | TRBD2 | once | TGTGCCAGTAGTCCCGGTAGCGGGGGCAAATACAATGAGCAGTTCTTC | CASSPGSGGKYNEQFF
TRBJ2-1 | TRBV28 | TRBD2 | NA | TGTGCCAGCAGTTTCTCCCTAGCGGGGGGTGATGAGCAGTTCTTC | CASSFSLAGGDEQFF
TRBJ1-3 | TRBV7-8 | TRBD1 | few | TGTGCCAGCAGCCCCGGGACAGTCCGCTCTGGAAACACCATATATTTT | CASSPGTVRSGNTIYF
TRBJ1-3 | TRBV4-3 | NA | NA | TGCGCCAGCAGCAGGGAGATCTCTGGAAACACCATATATTTT | CASSREISGNTIYF
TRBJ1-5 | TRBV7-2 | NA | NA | TGTGCCAGCAACCTTGTGGGCGGCAATCAGCCCCAGCATTTT | CASNLVGGNQPQHF
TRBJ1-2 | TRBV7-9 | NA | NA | TGTGCCAGCAGCTTGAGGGGGATGGATGGCTACACCTTC | CASSLRGMDGYTF
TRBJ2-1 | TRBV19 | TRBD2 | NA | TGTGCCAGTATGGGGCGGGAGGGGTTGTTGGAGCAGTTCTTC | CASMGREGLLEQFF
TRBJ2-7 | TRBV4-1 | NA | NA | TGCGCCAGCAGCCCGCCCCCGGGACACCTCTCCTACGAGCAGTACTTC | CASSPPPGHLSYEQYF
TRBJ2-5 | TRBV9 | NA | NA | TGTGCCAGCAGCACAGGGGGGGCGGGGCAAGAGACCCAGTACTTC | CASSTGGAGQETQYF
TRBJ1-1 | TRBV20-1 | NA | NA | TGCAGTGCTAGAGGCGGATCTGAAGCTTTCTTT | CSARGGSEAFF
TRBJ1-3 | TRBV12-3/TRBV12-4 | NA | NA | TGTGCCAGCAGTTGGACAGCTGGAAACACCATATATTTT | CASSWTAGNTIYF
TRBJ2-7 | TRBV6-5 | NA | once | TGTGCCACCGCGCTTTTCGGAGACGAGCAGTACTTC | CATALFGDEQYF
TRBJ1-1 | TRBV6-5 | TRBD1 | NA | TGTGCCAGCAGTTATTTCAGGGGGCCTACTGAAGCTTTCTTT | CASSYFRGPTEAFF
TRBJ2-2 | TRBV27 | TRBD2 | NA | TGTGCCAGCAGTCCCAGGACTAGCGGTTACACCGGGGAGCTGTTTTTT | CASSPRTSGYTGELFF
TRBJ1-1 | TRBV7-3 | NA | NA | TGTGCCAGCAGCCCTGACACCTACACTGAAGCTTTCTTT | CASSPDTYTEAFF
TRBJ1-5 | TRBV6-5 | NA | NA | TGTGCCAGCAGCCAGAGGAGGAATCAGCCCCAGCATTTT | CASSQRRNQPQHF
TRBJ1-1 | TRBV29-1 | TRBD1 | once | TGCAGCGTTCCAAGACAGGGCGTAATGAACACTGAAGCTTTCTTT | CSVPRQGVMNTEAFF
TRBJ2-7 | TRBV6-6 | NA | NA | TGTGCCAGCAGTCAAAGTCCCGGGACAACCACCGAGCAGTACTTC | CASSQSPGTTTEQYF
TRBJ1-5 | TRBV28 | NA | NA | TGTGCCAGCAGTCCCCGGGGAGCACCCAATCAGCCCCAGCATTTT | CASSPRGAPNQPQHF
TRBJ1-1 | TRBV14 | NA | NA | TGTGCCAGCAGCCAAGTAATGGGCGGGGGCGGAGGGACTGAAGCTTTCTTT | CASSQVMGGGGGTEAFF
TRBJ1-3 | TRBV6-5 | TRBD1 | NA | TGTGCCAGCAGTTACTCCACAGGGGCAAAAAACACCATATATTTT | CASSYSTGAKNTIYF
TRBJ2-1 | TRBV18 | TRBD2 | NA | TGTGCCAGCTCACCGGGCCTAGCGGGAGTCGATGAGCAGTTCTTC | CASSPGLAGVDEQFF
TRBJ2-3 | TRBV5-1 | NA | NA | TGCGCCAGCAGCGGAGAAACAGATACGCAGTATTTT | CASSGETDTQYF
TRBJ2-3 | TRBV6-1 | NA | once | TGTGCCAGCAGTGAAGGATGGCAATATACGCAGTATTTT | CASSEGWQYTQYF
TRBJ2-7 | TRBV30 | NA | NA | TGTGCCTGGAGCCGGGACATCTACGAGCAGTACTTC | CAWSRDIYEQYF
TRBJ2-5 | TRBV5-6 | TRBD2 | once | TGTGCCAGCAGCGCCCCGGGACTAGCGGGGGTACAAGAGACCCAGTACTTC | CASSAPGLAGVQETQYF
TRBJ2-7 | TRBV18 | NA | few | TGTGCCAGCTCACCACCGCCAGGCTTGGAGCAGTACTTC | CASSPPPGLEQYF
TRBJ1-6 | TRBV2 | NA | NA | TGTGCCAGCAGTGAAGGTGACAGTCGGACAATCCACTTT | CASSEGDSRTIHF
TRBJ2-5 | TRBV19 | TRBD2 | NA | TGTGCCAGTAGGCACCGGACTAGCGGGGGAGAGACCCAGTACTTC | CASRHRTSGGETQYF
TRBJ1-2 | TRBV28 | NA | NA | TGTGCCAGCAGCCCCGCCGCAGGGGTAGGCGGCTACACCTTC | CASSPAAGVGGYTF
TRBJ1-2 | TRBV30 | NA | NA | TGTGCCTGGAGTGTCCTCGACAGAAATGGCTACACCTTC | CAWSVLDRNGYTF
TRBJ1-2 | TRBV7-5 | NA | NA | TGTGCCAGAAGCCGACAGGGACCCTATGGCTACACCTTC | CARSRQGPYGYTF
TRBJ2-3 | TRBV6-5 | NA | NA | TGTGCCAGCAGTCGGGACACTCGCACGCAGTATTTT | CASSRDTRTQYF
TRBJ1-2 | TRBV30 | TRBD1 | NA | TGTGCCTGGAGTGATGGACAGGGAGTGGGCTACACCTTC | CAWSDGQGVGYTF
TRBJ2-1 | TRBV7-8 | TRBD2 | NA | TGTGCCAGCAGCTTAATGGGACTAGCGGGAGTCGGTGAGCAGTTCTTC | CASSLMGLAGVGEQFF
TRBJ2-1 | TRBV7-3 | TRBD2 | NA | TGTGCCAGCAGCCCCGGACTAGCTTACAATGAGCAGTTCTTC | CASSPGLAYNEQFF
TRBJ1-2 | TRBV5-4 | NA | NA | TGTGCCACTTTCGTCTGGGGGGATGGCTACACCTTC | CATFVWGDGYTF
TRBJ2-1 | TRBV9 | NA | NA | TGTGCCAGCAGCGTAGCAGTAGGGGCTAACTACAATGAGCAGTTCTTC | CASSVAVGANYNEQFF
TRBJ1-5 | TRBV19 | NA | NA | TGTGCCAGTAGTATAGGTCGACAGGGCAATCAGCCCCAGCATTTT | CASSIGRQGNQPQHF
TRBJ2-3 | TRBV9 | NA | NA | TGTGCCAGCAGCGAACGACAAATCACAGATACGCAGTATTTT | CASSERQITDTQYF
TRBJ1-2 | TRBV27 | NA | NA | TGTGCCAGCAGTTTATGGCCAGGAGGAGCTCTCAACTACACCTTC | CASSLWPGGALNYTF
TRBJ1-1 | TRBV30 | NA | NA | TGTGCCTGGAGTAGAGATACGAACACTGAAGCTTTCTTT | CAWSRDTNTEAFF
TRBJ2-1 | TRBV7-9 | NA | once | TGTGCCAGCAGCTTAGTTTTATCGCGCAATGAGCAGTTCTTC | CASSLVLSRNEQFF
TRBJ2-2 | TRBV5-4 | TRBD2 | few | TGTGCCAGCAGCGCGGGGGTAGGCGCCGGGGAGCTGTTTTTT | CASSAGVGAGELFF
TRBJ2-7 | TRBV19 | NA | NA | TGTGCCAGTAGTAACCTGGACAGCCACGAGCAGTACTTC | CASSNLDSHEQYF